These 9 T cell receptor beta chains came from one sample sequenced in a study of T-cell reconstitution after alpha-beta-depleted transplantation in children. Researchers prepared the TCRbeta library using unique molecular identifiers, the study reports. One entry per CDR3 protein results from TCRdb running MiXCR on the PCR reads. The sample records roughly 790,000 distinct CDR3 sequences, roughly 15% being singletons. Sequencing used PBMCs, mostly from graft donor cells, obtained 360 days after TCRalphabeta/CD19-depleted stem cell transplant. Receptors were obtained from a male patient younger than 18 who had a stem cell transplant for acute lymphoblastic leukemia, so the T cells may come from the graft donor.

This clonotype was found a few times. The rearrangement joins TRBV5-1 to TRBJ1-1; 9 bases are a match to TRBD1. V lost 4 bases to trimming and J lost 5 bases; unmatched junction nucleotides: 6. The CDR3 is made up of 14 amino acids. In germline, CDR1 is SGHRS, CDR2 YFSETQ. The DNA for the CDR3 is TGCGCCAGCAGCGCGGACAGGGGAAGAACTGAAGCTTTCTTT. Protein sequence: CASSADRGRTEAFF. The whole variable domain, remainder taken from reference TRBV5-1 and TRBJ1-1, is KAGVTQTPRYLIKTRGQQVTLSCSPISGHRSVSWYQQTPGQGLQFLFEYFSETQRNKGNFPGRFSGRQFSNSRSEMNVSTLELGDSALYLCASSADRGRTEAFFGQGTRLTVV.

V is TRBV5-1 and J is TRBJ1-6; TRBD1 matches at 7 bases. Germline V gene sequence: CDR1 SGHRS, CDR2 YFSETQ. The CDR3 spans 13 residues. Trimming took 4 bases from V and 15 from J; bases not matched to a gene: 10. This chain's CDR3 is CASSPGTESYLHF. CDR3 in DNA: TGCGCCAGCAGCCCTGGGACAGAATCTTACCTCCACTTT.

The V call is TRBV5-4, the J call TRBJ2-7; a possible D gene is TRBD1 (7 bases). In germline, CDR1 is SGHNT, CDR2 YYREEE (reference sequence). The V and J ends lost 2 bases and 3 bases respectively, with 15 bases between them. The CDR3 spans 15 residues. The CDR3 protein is CASSLNPQGGYEQYF. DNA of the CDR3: TGTGCCAGCAGCTTAAATCCGCAGGGGGGCTACGAGCAGTACTTC.

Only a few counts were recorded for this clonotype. The CDR3 DNA follows: TGTGCCAGCAGCCCAACCGGGACTCCTAAGGGCTACACCTTC. This translates into CASSPTGTPKGYTF. The genes are TRBV27 and TRBJ1-2, with D tentatively TRBD1 (5 bases). The CDR3 contains 14 residues. The V end was cut by 6 bases, the J end by 8 bases, with 19 bases between. Germline CDR1 is MNHEY and CDR2 is SMNVEV (reference sequence).

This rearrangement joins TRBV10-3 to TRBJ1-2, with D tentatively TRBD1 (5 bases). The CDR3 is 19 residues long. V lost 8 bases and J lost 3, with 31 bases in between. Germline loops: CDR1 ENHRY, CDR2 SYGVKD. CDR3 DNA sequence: TGTGCCATCCCGAGGGTGGCAGAGCTAGGGACCCTCTTGGACTATGGCTACACCTTC. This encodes CAIPRVAELGTLLDYGYTF.

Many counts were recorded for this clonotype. CDR3 in amino acids: CASSLGQASTDTQYF. For the CDR3, the DNA is TGTGCCAGCAGCTTAGGACAGGCAAGCACAGATACGCAGTATTTT. This chain uses TRBV11-3 with TRBJ2-3, with a tentative D call TRBD1 (6 bases). This CDR3 is 15 amino acids long. Germline CDR1 reads SGHNT; CDR2 reads YENEEA. V was shortened by 1 base and J by 0 bases, with 8 bases between the two germline ends.

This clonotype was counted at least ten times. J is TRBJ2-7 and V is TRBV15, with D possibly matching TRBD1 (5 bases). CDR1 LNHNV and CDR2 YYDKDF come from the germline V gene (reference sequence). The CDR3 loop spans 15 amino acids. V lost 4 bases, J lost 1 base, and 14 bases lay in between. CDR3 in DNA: TGTGCCACCAGCAAGAATTTAGACAGTTCCTACGAGCAGTACTTC. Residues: CATSKNLDSSYEQYF.

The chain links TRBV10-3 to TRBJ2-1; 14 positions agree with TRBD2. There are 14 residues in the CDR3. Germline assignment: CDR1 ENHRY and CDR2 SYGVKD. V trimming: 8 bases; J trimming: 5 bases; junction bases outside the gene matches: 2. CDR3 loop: CAIGTSGGHNEQFF. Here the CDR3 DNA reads TGTGCCATCGGGACTAGCGGGGGTCACAATGAGCAGTTCTTC.

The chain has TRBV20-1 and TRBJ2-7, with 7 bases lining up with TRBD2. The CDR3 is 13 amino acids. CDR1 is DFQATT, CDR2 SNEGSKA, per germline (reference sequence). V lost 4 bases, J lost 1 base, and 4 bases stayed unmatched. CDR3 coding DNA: TGCAGTGCTACCGGACTAGTATCCTACGAGCAGTACTTC. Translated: CSATGLVSYEQYF.